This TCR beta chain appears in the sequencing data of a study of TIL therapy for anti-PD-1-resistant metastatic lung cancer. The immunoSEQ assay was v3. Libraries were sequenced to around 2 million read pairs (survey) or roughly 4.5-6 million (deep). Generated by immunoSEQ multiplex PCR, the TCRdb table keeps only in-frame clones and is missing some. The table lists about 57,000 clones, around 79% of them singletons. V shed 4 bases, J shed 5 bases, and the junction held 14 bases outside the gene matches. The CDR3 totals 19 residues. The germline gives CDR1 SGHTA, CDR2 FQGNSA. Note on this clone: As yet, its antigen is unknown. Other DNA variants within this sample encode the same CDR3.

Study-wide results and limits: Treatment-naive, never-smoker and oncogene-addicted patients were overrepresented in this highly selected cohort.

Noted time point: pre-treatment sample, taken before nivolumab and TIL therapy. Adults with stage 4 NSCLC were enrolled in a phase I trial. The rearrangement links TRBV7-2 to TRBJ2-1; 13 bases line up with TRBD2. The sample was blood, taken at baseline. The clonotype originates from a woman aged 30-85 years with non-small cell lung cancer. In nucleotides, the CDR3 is TGTGCCAGCAGCTACGGGCCGGCTTGGACTAGCGGGGGCGACAATGAGCAGTTCTTC. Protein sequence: CASSYGPAWTSGGDNEQFF.